This T cell receptor beta chain comes out of a study of blood T cell repertoires in COVID-19. Overall study context: Italy, Spain and the United States were the sources of the convalescent and acute COVID-19 samples. The analysed material was cDNA or gDNA that came from T cells, B-cell-depleted T cells, or PBMCs.

Per the original methods: Nucleated cell number was recorded as an estimate derived from reference gene primer amplification. Only in-frame clones appear in the TCRdb table, and some are missing; sequencing was by immunoSEQ multiplex PCR. V, J and clone size are taken as reported in that table, and D and trimming were inferred from the DNA itself. The table records roughly 200,000 clones, around four fifths of them present only once. The CDR3 consists of 19 residues. CDR1 MGHRA and CDR2 YSYEKL come from the germline V gene. The germline V and J ends were trimmed by 0 bases and 7 bases, with 24 bases remaining between them.

The chain uses TRBV4-1 and TRBJ1-4; perhaps TRBD1 as D (5 bases). Sample: peripheral blood. The origin of this receptor is a woman in her 70s with active or convalescent COVID-19. The DNA for the CDR3 is TGCGCCAGCAGCCAAGATCAGGAGGGGCTTGGGGTTAATGGTGAAAAACTGTTTTTT. Translation: CASSQDQEGLGVNGEKLFF.